The T cell receptor (beta chain) described here comes from a study of T cell repertoires in cytomegalovirus infection. Background on the study: In public TCR beta signatures, there were indications of both CMV infection and matching HLA type.

TCRdb fed the reads into MiXCR, producing one record per CDR3 protein. The sample shows 300,000 or so distinct CDR3 sequences, around 10% of them seen only once. This clonotype was found many times. Antigen specificity is unknown. Findings of the study overall: Identification of carriers of CMV plus the relevant HLA was achieved through cumulative public TCR beta family frequency. There were HLA-C-restricted CMV-specific TCR beta clonotypes dominating the ex vivo response.

Trimming at V came to 5 bases and at J to 5 bases, leaving 6 bases not matched to a gene. Germline CDR1 reads MNHNS; CDR2 reads SASEGT. This CDR3 is built from 15 residues. V and J are TRBV6-1 and TRBJ1-6, with 7 bases matching TRBD1. The sequence was obtained from a human donor in good health (CMV status not recorded). Some clones in this sample may be carry-over from other donors' samples. Specimen: PBMCs. DNA of the CDR3: TGTGCCAGCAGTTTTTCCGGGACAGATAATTCACCCCTCCACTTT. Its protein product is CASSFSGTDNSPLHF.